The 30 T cell receptor beta chains reported below all come from one sample, sequenced in a study of blood T cell repertoires in COVID-19. Clones were sequenced by immunoSEQ multiplex PCR, and TCRdb holds only the in-frame ones, with some missing. The table has more than 300,000 clones, approximately 89% seen once. Specimen: PBMCs or T cells enriched from blood (not recorded which). These receptors were taken from a woman in her thirties or forties who had been exposed to COVID-19.

The genes are TRBV5-6 and TRBJ1-5; TRBD1 aligns across 9 bases. Germline trimming cut 4 bases from V and 5 bases from J; bases unmatched to any gene: 7. The CDR3 covers 15 residues. The germline gives CDR1 SGHDT, CDR2 YYEEEE. CDR3 residues: CASSLRRQGDQPQHF. The CDR3 DNA reads TGTGCCAGCAGCCTTAGAAGACAGGGGGATCAGCCCCAGCATTTT.

The J gene is TRBJ2-5, the V gene TRBV30; perhaps TRBD1 as D (5 bases). Trimming removed 6 bases from V and 6 bases from J, with 14 bases in between. The germline V gene has CDR1 GTSNPN and CDR2 SVGIG (reference sequence). There are 12 residues in the CDR3. CDR3 protein: CACRWQGKTQYF. The CDR3 DNA follows: TGTGCCTGCCGGTGGCAGGGTAAGACCCAGTACTTC.

The gene calls are TRBV19 and TRBJ1-2; 7 nucleotides align to TRBD1. Germline loops: CDR1 LNHDA, CDR2 SQIVND (reference sequence). V lost 6 bases and J lost 4; bases outside the gene matches: 8. The CDR3 length is 14 residues. CDR3 amino acids: CASRGDSNLYGYTF. The CDR3 bases are TGTGCCAGTAGGGGGGACAGCAACCTCTATGGCTACACCTTC.

This rearrangement joins TRBV6-6 to TRBJ1-2, with TRBD1 matching over 9 bases. The V segment lost 5 bases and the J segment 7 bases; nucleotides outside the gene matches: 5. CDR1 MNHNY and CDR2 SVGAGI come from the germline V gene (reference sequence). The CDR3 consists of 13 residues. CDR3 loop: CASSPTGGIGYTF. The CDR3 nucleotides are TGTGCCAGCAGTCCGACAGGGGGAATTGGCTACACCTTC.

The chain joins TRBV5-4 to TRBJ1-2; D not resolved. Trimming took off 4 bases at V and 8 bases at J, with 21 bases between the two ends. CDR1 SGHNT and CDR2 YYREEE come from the germline V gene (reference sequence). The CDR3 loop spans 15 amino acids. The CDR3 DNA follows: TGTGCCAGCAGCCCTGAGGGCCTCCTGTTGGGGGGCTACACCTTC. It codes for CASSPEGLLLGGYTF. The whole variable domain, filled in from reference TRBV5-4 and TRBJ1-2, reads ETGVTQSPTHLIKTRGQQVTLRCSSQSGHNTVSWYQQALGQGPQFIFQYYREEENGRGNFPPRFSGLQFPNYSSELNVNALELDDSALYLCASSPEGLLLGGYTFGSGTRLTVV.

This chain connects TRBV27 to TRBJ1-6; no definite D call. Trimming removed 10 bases from V and 8 bases from J, with 18 bases in between. The length of the CDR3 is 14 residues. Germline V CDR1 and CDR2: MNHEY, SMNVEV (reference sequence). The CDR3 nucleotides read TGTGCCACCCGAAGGAGCAGTCTTTATTCACCCCTCCACTTT. Amino acids: CATRRSSLYSPLHF.

This chain connects TRBV27 to TRBJ1-1; D is possibly TRBD1 (6 bases). V was clipped by 7 bases and J by 0 bases, with 15 bases between them. Germline loops: CDR1 MNHEY, CDR2 SMNVEV (reference sequence). This CDR3 has 15 amino acids. CDR3 sequence reads: CASNGAGALNTEAFF. In DNA form, the CDR3 reads TGTGCCAGCAATGGGGCAGGGGCTTTGAACACTGAAGCTTTCTTT.

V usage is TRBV7-2 and J usage is TRBJ2-1; D may be TRBD2 (6 bases). CDR1 and CDR2 from the germline V gene are SGHTA and FQGNSA. There are 16 residues in the CDR3. The V and J ends lost 5 bases and 3 bases respectively, with 17 bases between them. CDR3 residues: CASSQRRGQGYNEQFF. As DNA, the CDR3 is TGTGCCAGCAGCCAACGGAGGGGCCAAGGCTACAATGAGCAGTTCTTC.

This sequence joins TRBV5-6 and TRBJ2-7; 7 nucleotides line up with TRBD2. With V trimmed by 0 bases and J by 2 bases, 11 bases remained unmatched. The CDR3 length is 17 residues. Per germline, CDR1 SGHDT and CDR2 YYEEEE. Written as DNA, the CDR3 is TGTGCCAGCAGCTTGGGTGGCGGGAGTCCCCTTCCCTACGAGCAGTACTTC. Translating gives CASSLGGGSPLPYEQYF. Supplemented by reference TRBV5-6 and TRBJ2-7, the full variable domain reads DAGVTQSPTHLIKTRGQQVTLRCSPKSGHDTVSWYQQALGQGPQFIFQYYEEEERQRGNFPDRFSGHQFPNYSSELNVNALLLGDSALYLCASSLGGGSPLPYEQYFGPGTRLTVT.

The chain couples TRBV24-1 to TRBJ2-4; 7 bases fit TRBD1. The V gene's germline CDR1 is KGHDR and CDR2 SFDVKD. V lost 2 bases, J lost 4 bases, and 7 bases stayed unmatched. The CDR3 covers 16 residues. The CDR3 sequence is CATSDSNPGQKNIQYF. The CDR3 nucleotides are TGTGCCACCAGTGATTCGAACCCGGGACAGAAAAACATTCAGTACTTC.

The chain has TRBV18 and TRBJ1-1, with D hard to call. This CDR3 comprises 14 residues. In germline, CDR1 is KGHSH, CDR2 LQKENI. The germline V and J ends were trimmed by 1 base and 4 bases, with 10 bases remaining between them. The CDR3 DNA reads TGTGCCAGCTCACCACGTTCATCGCGCACTGAAGCTTTCTTT. Translation gives CASSPRSSRTEAFF. Variable domain in full (rest from reference TRBV18 and TRBJ1-1): NAGVMQNPRHLVRRRGQEARLRCSPMKGHSHVYWYRQLPEEGLKFMVYLQKENIIDESGMPKERFSAEFPKEGPSILRIQQVVRGDSAAYFCASSPRSSRTEAFFGQGTRLTVV.

J is TRBJ2-3 and V is TRBV5-1; D gene uncertain. Germline assignment: CDR1 SGHRS and CDR2 YFSETQ. Deletions cut 4 bases from V and 1 base from J, with 10 bases between. This CDR3 spans 14 amino acids. For the CDR3, the DNA is TGCGCCAGCAGCCTACCAACGGGCACAGATACGCAGTATTTT. It encodes CASSLPTGTDTQYF.

The CDR3 DNA follows: TGCGCCAGCTATCGGGGTGAGCAGTTCTTC. It translates to CASYRGEQFF. The V gene is TRBV5-1, the J gene TRBJ2-1; TRBD2 might be the D (5 bases). This CDR3 region has 10 residues. Germline V gives CDR1 SGHRS, CDR2 YFSETQ. V lost 7 bases and J 9 bases, leaving 8 bases between the germline ends.

This chain uses TRBV5-6 with TRBJ2-7; 7 positions agree with TRBD1. This CDR3 has 14 residues. V lost 5 bases and J lost 4; bases outside the gene matches: 9. The germline CDR1 and CDR2 sequences are SGHDT and YYEEEE. The chain's CDR3 is CASRSKGQSYEQYF. The CDR3 region has the DNA TGTGCCAGCAGGAGTAAGGGACAGTCATACGAGCAGTACTTC. Full variable domain (rest looked up from reference TRBV5-6 and TRBJ2-7): DAGVTQSPTHLIKTRGQQVTLRCSPKSGHDTVSWYQQALGQGPQFIFQYYEEEERQRGNFPDRFSGHQFPNYSSELNVNALLLGDSALYLCASRSKGQSYEQYFGPGTRLTVT.

This clone appeared a few times. The sample has other DNA sequences that encode this CDR3 too. The V call is TRBV11-2, the J call TRBJ2-5; TRBD2 aligns across 11 bases. CDR1 and CDR2 from the germline V gene are SGHAT and FQNNGV. This CDR3 has 16 residues. Germline trimming cut 1 base from V and 2 bases from J; bases unmatched to any gene: 3. CDR3 sequence reads: CASSLGLAGGQETQYF. CDR3 sequence (DNA): TGTGCCAGCAGCTTAGGGCTAGCGGGGGGTCAAGAGACCCAGTACTTC.

The V and J genes are TRBV3-1 (or the pseudogene TRBV3-2) and TRBJ2-7, with 12 bases aligning to TRBD2. This CDR3 has 15 amino acids. J gave up 5 bases and V 4 bases, and 6 bases lay outside the gene matches. The germline V gene encodes CDR1 LGHDT and CDR2 YNNKEL (reference sequence). This CDR3 reads CASSPKLAGGHEQYF. The DNA for the CDR3 is TGTGCCAGCAGCCCCAAACTAGCGGGAGGCCACGAGCAGTACTTC.

The chain uses TRBV23-1 and TRBJ1-5, with D tentatively TRBD1 (6 bases). TRBV23-1 is treated as an ORF (open reading frame) with a function not yet certain. The CDR3 loop spans 19 amino acids. Trimming removed 4 bases at V and 0 bases at J, with 22 bases between. This chain's CDR3 is CASSPTGPPRGHSNQPQHF. CDR3 DNA: TGCGCCAGCAGTCCAACGGGCCCCCCCAGGGGACATAGCAATCAGCCCCAGCATTTT.

The J gene is TRBJ2-2, the V gene TRBV7-6; perhaps TRBD1 as D (6 bases). The V gene lost 3 bases and the J gene lost 5 bases, with 10 bases spanning the gap. CDR1 and CDR2 from the germline V gene are SGHVS and FNYEAQ. The CDR3 has 14 residues. The CDR3 DNA follows: TGTGCCAGCAGCTTGCAAACAGGGACCGGGGAGCTGTTTTTT. It specifies CASSLQTGTGELFF.

The chain uses TRBV6-5 and TRBJ1-1; weak D call: TRBD1 (5 bases). The CDR3 totals 14 residues. Germline CDR1 MNHEY, CDR2 SVGAGI. The V gene lost 8 bases and the J gene lost 0 bases, with 13 bases spanning the gap. The CDR3 loop reads CASGSGNVNTEAFF. The DNA for the CDR3 is TGTGCCAGCGGGTCAGGGAATGTGAACACTGAAGCTTTCTTT.

This clone was seen only once. J is TRBJ1-4 and V is TRBV15; 10 bases line up with TRBD1. This CDR3 is 18 amino acids long. With V trimmed by 1 base and J by 8 bases, 13 bases remained unmatched. Germline lookup yields CDR1 LNHNV and CDR2 YYDKDF (reference sequence). The CDR3 sequence is CATSRGPVRQGADEKLFF. The CDR3 DNA sequence: TGTGCCACCAGCAGAGGCCCCGTAAGACAGGGGGCGGACGAAAAACTGTTTTTT.

The chain carries TRBV5-5 and TRBJ1-2; D might be TRBD1 (6 bases). CDR1 and CDR2 from the germline V gene are SGHKS and YYEKEE (reference sequence). This CDR3 has 15 residues. Trimming took 5 bases from V and 2 from J, leaving 16 bases between them. The CDR3 DNA follows: TGTGCCAGCAGTCTCGGACAGAAGTCGAACTATGGCTACACCTTC. Its protein is CASSLGQKSNYGYTF. The full variable domain, its missing parts supplied by reference TRBV5-5 and TRBJ1-2, is DAGVTQSPTHLIKTRGQQVTLRCSPISGHKSVSWYQQVLGQGPQFIFQYYEKEERGRGNFPDRFSARQFPNYSSELNVNALLLGDSALYLCASSLGQKSNYGYTFGSGTRLTVV.

The chain recombines TRBV18 with TRBJ2-1, with TRBD1 identical over 7 bases. V was pared by 3 bases and J by 3 bases, with 8 bases of the junction left unmatched. The germline gives CDR1 KGHSH, CDR2 LQKENI. This CDR3 spans 16 amino acids. The CDR3 protein is CASSPPGTEIYNEQFF. The CDR3 DNA reads as TGTGCCAGCTCACCGCCCGGGACAGAGATCTACAATGAGCAGTTCTTC.

J is TRBJ2-1 and V is TRBV9, with TRBD2 matching 7 bases. Germline V lookup: CDR1 SGDLS, CDR2 YYNGEE. Trimming cost V 0 bases and J 3 bases; bases outside gene matches: 3. The CDR3 runs to 15 residues. The CDR3 nucleotides are TGTGCCAGCAGCGTAGTCGGGGAGGGCTACAATGAGCAGTTCTTC. It specifies CASSVVGEGYNEQFF.

The rearrangement links TRBV19 to TRBJ1-1; weak D call: TRBD1 (5 bases). The CDR3 has 11 amino acids. V lost 6 bases and J lost 5, with 7 bases in between. Per the germline V gene, CDR1 is LNHDA and CDR2 is SQIVND (reference sequence). CDR3 residues: CASRQGTEAFF. CDR3 coding DNA: TGTGCCAGTAGGCAGGGAACTGAAGCTTTCTTT.

J is TRBJ2-2 and V is TRBV9; D may be TRBD2 (7 bases). This CDR3 region has 16 residues. V gave up 4 bases and J gave up 4 bases, with 17 bases separating them. The germline V gene encodes CDR1 SGDLS and CDR2 YYNGEE. CDR3 in amino acids: CASSRRRGGGTGELFF. In DNA form, the CDR3 reads TGTGCCAGCAGCCGAAGAAGGGGGGGCGGCACCGGGGAGCTGTTTTTT.

V usage is TRBV19 and J usage is TRBJ2-7, with 9 bases matching TRBD2. The V segment lost 3 bases and the J segment 2 bases; nucleotides outside the gene matches: 11. From germline, CDR1 is LNHDA and CDR2 SQIVND (reference sequence). This CDR3 has 17 amino acids. CDR3 residues: CASSIRGSSGTAYEQYF. CDR3 coding DNA: TGTGCCAGTAGTATTAGGGGATCTAGCGGGACTGCCTACGAGCAGTACTTC.

This clone has just one count. The chain links TRBV14 to TRBJ2-7; 10 bases match TRBD1. This CDR3 is 16 amino acids long. The trim removed 0 bases at V and 6 bases at J, leaving 8 bases unmatched. In germline, CDR1 is SGHDN, CDR2 FVKESK. CDR3 sequence: CASSQDRGTGVGEQYF. CDR3 bases: TGTGCCAGCAGCCAAGATAGGGGGACAGGGGTGGGCGAGCAGTACTTC. Drawing the rest from reference TRBV14 and TRBJ2-7, the complete variable domain is EAGVTQFPSHSVIEKGQTVTLRCDPISGHDNLYWYRRVMGKEIKFLLHFVKESKQDESGMPNNRFLAERTGGTYSTLKVQPAELEDSGVYFCASSQDRGTGVGEQYFGPGTRLTVT.

The rearrangement joins TRBV10-3 to TRBJ1-4, with D maybe TRBD1 (5 bases). The CDR3 covers 14 residues. CDR1 is ENHRY, CDR2 SYGVKD, per germline. Trimming took off 2 bases at V and 2 bases at J, with 6 bases between the two ends. In DNA, the CDR3 is TGTGCCATCAGTGAGGGACATACTAATGAAAAACTGTTTTTT. Its protein product is CAISEGHTNEKLFF.

The chain couples TRBV18 to TRBJ2-6; D is perhaps TRBD2 (5 bases). Germline V gene data show CDR1 as KGHSH and CDR2 as LQKENI. Trimming left V 3 bases short and J 1 base short, with 13 bases between. This CDR3 spans 17 amino acids. The CDR3 reads CASSPTRRGSGANVLTF. The DNA for the CDR3 is TGTGCCAGCTCACCTACTCGACGGGGATCTGGGGCCAACGTCCTGACTTTC.

The V and J genes are TRBV2 and TRBJ2-7; the match to TRBD1 covers 9 bases. Trimming removed 3 bases from V and 2 bases from J; junction bases left unmatched: 5. Per germline, CDR1 SNHLY and CDR2 FYNNEI. This CDR3 is built from 15 residues. CDR3 nucleotide sequence: TGTGCCAGCAGTGAGGACAGGGGACCCACCTACGAGCAGTACTTC. Encoded protein: CASSEDRGPTYEQYF.